Listed below are T cell receptor beta chains from one sample, sequenced in a study of blood T cells in healthy people across ages. TCRdb redid the calling of the 5' RACE reads with MiXCR, one entry per CDR3 protein. The sample has about 570,000 distinct CDR3 sequences, about 26% seen once. Another study also made use of these data, one on T cells of mothers and their children.

The sequenced sample consisted of blood. The receptor set was obtained from a boy younger than 10 in good health. The CDR3 runs from the conserved cysteine through the conserved F or W. Fields, in order: CDR3 DNA, CDR3 protein, clone size, D gene, J gene, V gene. A D gene is named only where the DNA matches it firmly. Where a row states a size, it is once, few, many or the class of an expanded clone; other rows omit it.

cdr3_nt: TGTGCCAGCAGCTTAACGGGAGGGCGCTCCTACAATGAGCAGTTCTTC; cdr3_aa: CASSLTGGRSYNEQFF; clone_size: few; d_call: TRBD2; j_call: TRBJ2-1; v_call: TRBV7-2
cdr3_nt: TGTGCCAGCAGCCAAGGAGGTTCGGTTGAAGCTTTCTTT; cdr3_aa: CASSQGGSVEAFF; clone_size: -; d_call: -; j_call: TRBJ1-1; v_call: TRBV3-1
cdr3_nt: TGTGCCAGTAGTATAGCCCACGACAGGAGGTCCTACGAGCAGTACTTC; cdr3_aa: CASSIAHDRRSYEQYF; clone_size: few; d_call: -; j_call: TRBJ2-7; v_call: TRBV19
cdr3_nt: TGCAGTTCTCATCTCGTGCCCAGCACAGATACGCAGTATTTT; cdr3_aa: CSSHLVPSTDTQYF; clone_size: -; d_call: -; j_call: TRBJ2-3; v_call: TRBV20-1
cdr3_nt: TGTGCCAGCAAGCAGCCGAGCTTCCAAGAGACCCAGTACTTC; cdr3_aa: CASKQPSFQETQYF; clone_size: -; d_call: -; j_call: TRBJ2-5; v_call: TRBV6-1
cdr3_nt: TGTGCCAGCAGTTTACACTTTCCCGGGTATGGCTACACCTTC; cdr3_aa: CASSLHFPGYGYTF; clone_size: few; d_call: -; j_call: TRBJ1-2; v_call: TRBV27
cdr3_nt: TGCGCCAGCAGCTTACGGTCCCCGACAGAGCGGGGGCTCCCCTACGAGCAGTACTTC; cdr3_aa: CASSLRSPTERGLPYEQYF; clone_size: few; d_call: TRBD2; j_call: TRBJ2-7; v_call: TRBV5-1
cdr3_nt: TGTGCCAGCATCGGAGGGGGGGGCGCGGAGAGCAATCAGCCCCAGCATTTT; cdr3_aa: CASIGGGGAESNQPQHF; clone_size: -; d_call: -; j_call: TRBJ1-5; v_call: TRBV12-3/TRBV12-4
cdr3_nt: TGTGCCAGCAGCTCCCAAGCCCCCCAATATGAAAAACTGTTTTTT; cdr3_aa: CASSSQAPQYEKLFF; clone_size: -; d_call: -; j_call: TRBJ1-4; v_call: TRBV7-9
cdr3_nt: TGTGCCAGCAGCTTAGCAGCTACCTCCCAAGAGACCCAGTACTTC; cdr3_aa: CASSLAATSQETQYF; clone_size: -; d_call: -; j_call: TRBJ2-5; v_call: TRBV7-2
cdr3_nt: TGCGCCAGCAGCCGAAGAACCGGGACTAGTCACAATGAGCAGTTCTTC; cdr3_aa: CASSRRTGTSHNEQFF; clone_size: few; d_call: TRBD2; j_call: TRBJ2-1; v_call: TRBV4-1
cdr3_nt: TGTGCCAGCAGACCAACTAGCGGTCGCAATGAGCAGTTCTTC; cdr3_aa: CASRPTSGRNEQFF; clone_size: -; d_call: TRBD2; j_call: TRBJ2-1; v_call: TRBV6-6
cdr3_nt: TGTGCCAGCAGCTTAGGATCAAGGATCGGAAATGGCTACACCTTC; cdr3_aa: CASSLGSRIGNGYTF; clone_size: -; d_call: -; j_call: TRBJ1-2; v_call: TRBV7-2
cdr3_nt: TGCGCCAGTTCGACTAGCGGGTCAGGGGATGAGCAGTTCTTC; cdr3_aa: CASSTSGSGDEQFF; clone_size: -; d_call: TRBD2; j_call: TRBJ2-1; v_call: TRBV5-1
cdr3_nt: TGTGCCATCAGTGTGACAGGGGGGTCTGGCACAGATACGCAGTATTTT; cdr3_aa: CAISVTGGSGTDTQYF; clone_size: few; d_call: TRBD1; j_call: TRBJ2-3; v_call: TRBV10-3
cdr3_nt: TGCAGCGTTGATGGGGTGGGGACAGGGATGAACACTGAAGCTTTCTTT; cdr3_aa: CSVDGVGTGMNTEAFF; clone_size: few; d_call: TRBD1; j_call: TRBJ1-1; v_call: TRBV29-1
cdr3_nt: TGTGCCAGCAGCCACGACCCTGGGCGACGCTCTGGGGCCAACGTCCTGACTTTC; cdr3_aa: CASSHDPGRRSGANVLTF; clone_size: -; d_call: -; j_call: TRBJ2-6; v_call: TRBV6-1
cdr3_nt: TGTGCCAGCAGTTTAGATAGGCTGGAGGCCCAAGAGACCCAGTACTTC; cdr3_aa: CASSLDRLEAQETQYF; clone_size: -; d_call: -; j_call: TRBJ2-5; v_call: TRBV12-3/TRBV12-4
cdr3_nt: TGCAGCGTTGGGGATCTAGAGAACACTGAAGCTTTCTTT; cdr3_aa: CSVGDLENTEAFF; clone_size: -; d_call: -; j_call: TRBJ1-1; v_call: TRBV29-1
cdr3_nt: TGCAGTGTTGACGGGGGGAAGGATTCCTACAATGAGCAGTTCTTC; cdr3_aa: CSVDGGKDSYNEQFF; clone_size: -; d_call: TRBD2; j_call: TRBJ2-1; v_call: TRBV20-1
cdr3_nt: TGTGCCAGCAGCTCCTCGACAGGGGGCGGCGAAAAACTGTTTTTT; cdr3_aa: CASSSSTGGGEKLFF; clone_size: -; d_call: TRBD1; j_call: TRBJ1-4; v_call: TRBV7-2
cdr3_nt: TGTGCCATCAGTGAGAAGGGACGAAATGAGCAGTTCTTC; cdr3_aa: CAISEKGRNEQFF; clone_size: -; d_call: -; j_call: TRBJ2-1; v_call: TRBV10-3
cdr3_nt: TGTGCCAGCAGTGACGGACTAGACACCGGGGAGCTGTTTTTT; cdr3_aa: CASSDGLDTGELFF; clone_size: once; d_call: TRBD2; j_call: TRBJ2-2; v_call: TRBV6-4